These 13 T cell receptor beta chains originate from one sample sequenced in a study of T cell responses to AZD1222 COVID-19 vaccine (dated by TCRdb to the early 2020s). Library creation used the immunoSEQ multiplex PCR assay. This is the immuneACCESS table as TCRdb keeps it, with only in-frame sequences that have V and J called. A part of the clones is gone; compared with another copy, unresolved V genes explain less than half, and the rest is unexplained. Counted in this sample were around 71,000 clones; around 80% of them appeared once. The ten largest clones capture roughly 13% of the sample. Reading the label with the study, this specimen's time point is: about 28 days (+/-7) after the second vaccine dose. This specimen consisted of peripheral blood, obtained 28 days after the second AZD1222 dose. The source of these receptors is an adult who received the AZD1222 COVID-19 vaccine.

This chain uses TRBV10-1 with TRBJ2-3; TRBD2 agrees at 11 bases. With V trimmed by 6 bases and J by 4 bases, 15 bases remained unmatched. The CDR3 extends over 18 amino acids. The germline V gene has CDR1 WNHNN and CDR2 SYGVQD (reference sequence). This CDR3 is CASRKGTSGLNGADTQYF. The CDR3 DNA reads TGCGCCAGCAGAAAAGGGACTAGCGGACTAAATGGGGCAGATACGCAGTATTTT.

CDR3 in amino acids: CASTPIQGQPQHF. CDR3 DNA sequence: TGTGCCAGCACCCCCATACAGGGTCAGCCCCAGCATTTT. This chain joins TRBV2 and TRBJ1-5; a possible D gene is TRBD1 (6 bases). Germline V gene sequence: CDR1 SNHLY, CDR2 FYNNEI. The germline V and J ends were trimmed by 7 bases and 6 bases, with 13 bases remaining between them. This CDR3 spans 13 amino acids.

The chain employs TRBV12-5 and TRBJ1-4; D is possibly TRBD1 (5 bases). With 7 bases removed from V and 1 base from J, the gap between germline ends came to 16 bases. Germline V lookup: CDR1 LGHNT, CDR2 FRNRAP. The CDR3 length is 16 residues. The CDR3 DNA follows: TGTGCTAGTGCCCTTGCCCAGGGTGAAACTAATGAAAAACTGTTTTTT. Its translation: CASALAQGETNEKLFF.

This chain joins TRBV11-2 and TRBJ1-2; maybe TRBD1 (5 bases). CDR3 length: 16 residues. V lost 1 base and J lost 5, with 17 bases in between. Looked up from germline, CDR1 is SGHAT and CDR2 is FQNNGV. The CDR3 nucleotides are TGTGCCAGCAGCTTAGGGGCTTCAGGGTACGCATATGGCTACACCTTC. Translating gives CASSLGASGYAYGYTF.

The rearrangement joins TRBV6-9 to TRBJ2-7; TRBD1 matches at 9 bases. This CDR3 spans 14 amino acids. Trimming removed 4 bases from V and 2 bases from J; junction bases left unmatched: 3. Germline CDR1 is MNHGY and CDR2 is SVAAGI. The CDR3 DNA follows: TGTGCCAGCAGTTCTAGACAGGGGGCCTACGAGCAGTACTTC. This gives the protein CASSSRQGAYEQYF.

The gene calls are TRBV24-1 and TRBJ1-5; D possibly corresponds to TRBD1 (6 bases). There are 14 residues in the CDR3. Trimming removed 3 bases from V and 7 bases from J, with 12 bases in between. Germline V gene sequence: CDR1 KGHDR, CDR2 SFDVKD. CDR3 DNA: TGTGCCACCAGTGATCACAGGGAGTTCCAGCCCCAGCATTTT. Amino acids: CATSDHREFQPQHF.

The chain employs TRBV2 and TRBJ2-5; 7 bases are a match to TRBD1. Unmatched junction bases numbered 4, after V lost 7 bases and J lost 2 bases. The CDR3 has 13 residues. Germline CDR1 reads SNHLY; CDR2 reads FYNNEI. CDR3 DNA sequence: TGTGCCAGCACAGGACAGGTACAAGAGACCCAGTACTTC. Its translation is CASTGQVQETQYF.

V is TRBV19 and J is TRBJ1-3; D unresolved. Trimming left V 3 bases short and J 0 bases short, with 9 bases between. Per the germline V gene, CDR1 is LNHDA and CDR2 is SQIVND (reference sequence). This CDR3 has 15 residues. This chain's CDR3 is CASSIRSSSGNTIYF. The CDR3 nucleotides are TGTGCCAGTAGTATTCGTTCCTCCTCTGGAAACACCATATATTTT.

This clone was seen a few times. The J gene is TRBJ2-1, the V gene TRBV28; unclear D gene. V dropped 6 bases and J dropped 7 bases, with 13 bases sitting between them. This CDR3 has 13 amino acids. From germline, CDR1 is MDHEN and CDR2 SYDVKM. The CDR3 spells CASSPYSRNEQFF. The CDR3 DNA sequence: TGTGCCAGCAGCCCTTATAGCCGGAATGAGCAGTTCTTC.

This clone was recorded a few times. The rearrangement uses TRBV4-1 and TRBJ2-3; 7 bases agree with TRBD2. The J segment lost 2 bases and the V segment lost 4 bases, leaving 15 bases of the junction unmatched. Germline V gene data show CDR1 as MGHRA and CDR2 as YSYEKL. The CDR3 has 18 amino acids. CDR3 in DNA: TGCGCCAGCAGCCCCCACCGGAGGACTAGGACCGCCACAGATACGCAGTATTTT. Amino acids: CASSPHRRTRTATDTQYF.

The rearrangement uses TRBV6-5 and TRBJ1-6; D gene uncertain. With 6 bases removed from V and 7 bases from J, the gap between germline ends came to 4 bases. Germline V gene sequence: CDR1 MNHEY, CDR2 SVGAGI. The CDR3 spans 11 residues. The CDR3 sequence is CASSGNSPLHF. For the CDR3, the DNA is TGTGCCAGCAGCGGGAATTCACCCCTCCACTTT.

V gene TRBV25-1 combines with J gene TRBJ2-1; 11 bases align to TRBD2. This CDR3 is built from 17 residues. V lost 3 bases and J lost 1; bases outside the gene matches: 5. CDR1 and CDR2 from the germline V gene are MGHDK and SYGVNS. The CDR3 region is CASSDDSSGGSYNEQFF. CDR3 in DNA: TGTGCCAGCAGTGATGACTCTAGCGGGGGGTCCTACAATGAGCAGTTCTTC.

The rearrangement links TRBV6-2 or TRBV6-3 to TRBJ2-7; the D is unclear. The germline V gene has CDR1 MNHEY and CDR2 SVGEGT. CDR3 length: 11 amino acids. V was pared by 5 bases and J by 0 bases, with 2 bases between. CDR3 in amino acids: CASSPSYEQYF. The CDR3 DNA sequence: TGTGCCAGCAGTCCCTCCTACGAGCAGTACTTC.